A selection of T cell receptor beta chains follows, all from one sample in a study of cytomegalovirus exposure and HLA in healthy donors. The data were produced by immunoSEQ multiplex PCR, yet TCRdb's version contains in-frame clones alone and is incomplete. Of around 150,000 clones listed, around 90% are singletons. The sample consisted of PBMCs. The source is a woman aged 35 to 49 in good health and CMV-seronegative. The CDR3 runs from the conserved cysteine through the conserved F or W. The order of the fields is D gene, J gene, clone size, V gene, CDR3 DNA, CDR3 protein. A D gene is named only where the DNA matches it firmly. The size entry is marked missing in some rows and otherwise reads once, few, many or a size class.

>TRBD2|TRBJ2-1|.|TRBV27
TGTGCCAGCAGTCCCCGGACTAGCGGGAAACCCTACAATGAGCAGTTCTTC
CASSPRTSGKPYNEQFF
>.|TRBJ2-4|.|TRBV27
TGTGCCAGCAGTTCAGCAGCGGAAGGAAACATTCAGTACTTC
CASSSAAEGNIQYF
>TRBD1|TRBJ2-5|.|TRBV7-9
TGTGCCAGCAGCTCCTGGGACAGGGGAGAGACCCAGTACTTC
CASSSWDRGETQYF
>.|TRBJ1-4|.|TRBV10-3
TGTGCCATCAGTGAGTCGCGGCAGGGTACTGAAAAACTGTTTTTT
CAISESRQGTEKLFF
>TRBD1|TRBJ2-3|.|TRBV9
TGTGCCAGCACCAGGGGGCTTTCAGATACGCAGTATTTT
CASTRGLSDTQYF
>.|TRBJ2-1|few|TRBV7-9
TGTGCCAGCAGCCCTAGGTCGGGCTCCTACAATGAGCAGTTCTTC
CASSPRSGSYNEQFF
>TRBD2|TRBJ2-7|once|TRBV29-1
TGCAGCGTGGCGCATGGGACTACAGCCTACGAGCAGTACTTC
CSVAHGTTAYEQYF
>.|TRBJ1-2|.|TRBV20-1
TGCAGTGCTAGATATAGCAATGGCTACACCTTC
CSARYSNGYTF
>TRBD2|TRBJ2-5|.|TRBV7-9
TGTTCCAGCAGCTCACTAGCGGGATCTGGCCAAGAGACCCAGTACTTC
CSSSSLAGSGQETQYF
>TRBD1|TRBJ2-1|.|TRBV5-1
TGCGCCAGCAGCTTCTACCGGGACAGGCAGTTCTTC
CASSFYRDRQFF
>TRBD1|TRBJ2-3|.|TRBV5-1
TGCGCCAGCAGCCAGGACAGGCAAGATACGCAGTATTTT
CASSQDRQDTQYF
>TRBD1|TRBJ1-2|.|TRBV5-4
TGTGCCAGCAGCCCGGACAGGGAGGGTGGCTACACCTTC
CASSPDREGGYTF
>.|TRBJ2-3|few|TRBV30
TGTGCCTGGAGTCACTATACTAGACCCTTATTTTTTGATACGCAGTATTTT
CAWSHYTRPLFFDTQYF
>.|TRBJ1-2|.|TRBV6-5
TGTGCCAGCAGTTACTCGATTTCAGGGAACTATGGCTACACCTTC
CASSYSISGNYGYTF
>.|TRBJ1-2|few|TRBV11-3
TGTGCCAGCAGCTTAGGGGTAGGGAGCGGCTACACCTTC
CASSLGVGSGYTF
>.|TRBJ2-2|once|TRBV27
TGTGCCAGCAGTTTTCGGACCGGGGAGCTGTTTTTT
CASSFRTGELFF
>.|TRBJ2-3|.|TRBV5-1
TGCGCCAGCAGCTTGGCCCTAGCCATGGGCACAGATACGCAGTATTTT
CASSLALAMGTDTQYF
>.|TRBJ2-5|once|TRBV5-1
TGCGCCAGCAGCATCTACAGGGTTGAGACCCAGTACTTC
CASSIYRVETQYF
>.|TRBJ2-5|.|TRBV5-4
TGTGCCAGCAGCTCCATGACAGGTAGACAAGAGACCCAGTACTTC
CASSSMTGRQETQYF
>.|TRBJ2-7|.|TRBV11-2
TGTGCCAGCAGCGTCGGTGGTAGCTACGAGCAGTACTTC
CASSVGGSYEQYF
>.|TRBJ2-7|once|TRBV11-1
TGTGCCAGCAGGTCCGAGTTATCCGGTGTGCAGTACTTC
CASRSELSGVQYF
>.|TRBJ1-5|once|TRBV6-6
TGTGCCAGCAGTTACGGGGACTATAGCAATCAGCCCCAGCATTTT
CASSYGDYSNQPQHF